Below, 27 T cell receptor beta chains from the same sample are listed, as sequenced in a study of CD8 T cells in Susac syndrome. Random hexamers primed reverse transcription of roughly 0.5 to 1 ug RNA. A single record per CDR3 protein comes from TCRdb applying MiXCR to the immunoSEQ multiplex PCR reads. This sample has 150,000 to 160,000 distinct CDR3 sequences; just under 97% occur once, and the top ten carry 0.13% to 0.15%. Sequenced: CD8+ T cells from PBMCs. All receptors derive from a human donor with multiple sclerosis.

This chain uses TRBV2 with TRBJ2-6; 8 bases are shared with TRBD2. From germline, CDR1 is SNHLY and CDR2 FYNNEI. The CDR3 is 16 amino acids. V trimming: 3 bases; J trimming: 5 bases; junction bases outside the gene matches: 6. The CDR3 DNA sequence: TGTGCCAGCAGTGAGCAGCGGGGGTCGCGGGCCAACGTCCTGACTTTC. This translates into CASSEQRGSRANVLTF.

This chain uses TRBV29-1 with TRBJ2-1; D not certain. Germline V gives CDR1 SQVTM, CDR2 ANQGSEA. CDR3 length equals 11 residues. The CDR3 DNA reads TGCGGGTCCATACTTCTGGATGAGCAGTTCTTC. As protein: CGSILLDEQFF.

V usage is TRBV5-1 and J usage is TRBJ2-1; TRBD2 might be the D (6 bases). The V gene's germline CDR1 is SGHRS and CDR2 YFSETQ. The CDR3 extends over 18 amino acids. Deletions cut 0 bases from V and 0 bases from J, with 16 bases between. The DNA of the CDR3 is TGCGCCAGCAGCTTGGGGGAAGTAGCGGTTATCTCCTACAATGAGCAGTTCTTC. It is translated as CASSLGEVAVISYNEQFF.

V and J are TRBV7-8 and TRBJ2-7; perhaps TRBD2 as D (6 bases). V shed 5 bases and J shed 0 bases, with 11 bases lying between them. The CDR3 sequence is 14 residues long. CDR1 SGHVS and CDR2 FQNEAQ come from the germline V gene. CDR3 DNA: TGTGCCAGCAGCATCGACGGGAGCTCCTACGAGCAGTACTTC. Translating gives CASSIDGSSYEQYF.

This clonotype was seen only a few times. The chain combines TRBV30 with TRBJ1-1, with D tentatively TRBD1 (5 bases). This CDR3 region has 12 residues. V was shortened by 2 bases and J by 5 bases, with 9 bases between the two germline ends. CDR1 is GTSNPN and CDR2 is SVGIG in the germline V gene (reference sequence). The CDR3 protein is CAWSWGRTEAFF. The DNA for the CDR3 is TGTGCCTGGAGTTGGGGCAGGACTGAAGCTTTCTTT. The full variable domain, rest sourced from reference TRBV30 and TRBJ1-1, is SQTIHQWPATLVQPVGSPLSLECTVEGTSNPNLYWYRQAAGRGLQLLFYSVGIGQISSEVPQNLSASRPQDRQFILSSKKLLLSDSGFYLCAWSWGRTEAFFGQGTRLTVV.

The count of this clonotype is one. The J gene is TRBJ1-4, the V gene TRBV30; D is unclear. The V gene's germline CDR1 is GTSNPN and CDR2 SVGIG (reference sequence). V was clipped by 5 bases and J by 5 bases, with 12 bases between them. CDR3 length: 13 amino acids. The CDR3 spells CAWSLVGNEKLFF. CDR3 bases: TGTGCCTGGTCCCTAGTCGGGAATGAAAAACTGTTTTTT.

V and J are TRBV7-8 and TRBJ1-1, with D uncertain. V was shortened by 5 bases and J by 4 bases, with 11 bases between the two germline ends. The CDR3 loop spans 13 amino acids. CDR1 and CDR2 from the germline V gene are SGHVS and FQNEAQ. CDR3 in DNA: TGTGCCAGCAGCATACGGGCTGTCACTGAAGCTTTCTTT. Protein product: CASSIRAVTEAFF.

This clonotype came up once. This chain connects TRBV7-9 to TRBJ2-7; D ambiguous. Germline-derived CDR1 and CDR2 are SEHNR and FQNEAQ (reference sequence). The CDR3 has 14 amino acids. The V gene lost 5 bases and the J gene lost 3 bases, with 14 bases spanning the gap. Here the CDR3 DNA reads TGTGCCAGCAGCCCACCGGGTAGGGTCTACGAGCAGTACGTC. It yields the protein CASSPPGRVYEQYV.

This clonotype has more than one count but fewer than ten. The rearrangement joins TRBV20-1 to TRBJ1-2; D gene uncertain. Germline loops: CDR1 DFQATT, CDR2 SNEGSKA (reference sequence). V gave up 6 bases and J gave up 3 bases, with 8 bases separating them. The CDR3 is made up of 11 amino acids. The CDR3 loop reads CSADSDYGYTF. The CDR3 DNA sequence: TGCAGTGCCGACTCGGACTATGGCTACACCTTC.

The V gene is TRBV11-2, the J gene TRBJ2-7, with D tentatively TRBD1 or TRBD2 (6 bases each). The germline V gene encodes CDR1 SGHAT and CDR2 FQNNGV. The CDR3 spans 14 residues. V was pared by 4 bases and J by 5 bases, with 15 bases between. The CDR3 bases are TGTGCCAGCAGCTACGGGGGCCGAGGGGACGAGCAGTACTTC. This translates into CASSYGGRGDEQYF.

The CDR3: CASSVDAASGARETQYF. CDR3 DNA sequence: TGTGCCAGCAGCGTAGATGCCGCTAGCGGGGCTCGAGAGACCCAGTACTTC. This chain links TRBV9 with TRBJ2-5, with TRBD2 identical over 9 bases. J lost 4 bases, V lost 0 bases, and 10 bases had no gene match. Germline V gene lookup returns CDR1 SGDLS and CDR2 YYNGEE. The CDR3 has 17 amino acids.

The chain uses TRBV7-2 and TRBJ2-1; D assignment may be TRBD1 or TRBD2 (5 bases each). Germline loops: CDR1 SGHTA, CDR2 FQGNSA. The CDR3 is 13 amino acids. The ends were cut back, 8 bases at V and 4 bases at J, with 12 bases in the middle. Here the CDR3 DNA reads TGTGCCAGCGTCACGGGGACGTACAATGAGCAGTTCTTC. It translates to CASVTGTYNEQFF.

The genes are TRBV20-1 and TRBJ2-5; D is possibly TRBD1 or TRBD2 (5 bases each). The V end lost 1 base, the J end lost 5 bases, and 14 bases lay between the germline ends. The germline V gene has CDR1 DFQATT and CDR2 SNEGSKA (reference sequence). The CDR3 consists of 14 residues. CDR3 nucleotides: TGCAGTGCTAGAGGGGACCCCGAATGGGAGACCCAGTACTTC. Encoded protein: CSARGDPEWETQYF.

The gene calls are TRBV20-1 and TRBJ2-1; D gene unclear. Trimming left V 0 bases short and J 4 bases short, with 10 bases between. Germline assignment: CDR1 DFQATT and CDR2 SNEGSKA (reference sequence). CDR3 length equals 14 residues. CDR3: CSARDLAEYNEQFF. The CDR3 DNA is TGCAGTGCTAGAGATTTGGCAGAGTACAATGAGCAGTTCTTC.

The rearrangement uses TRBV5-6 and TRBJ1-1; D uncertain. This CDR3 has 11 amino acids. V lost 0 bases and J 6 bases, leaving 3 bases between the germline ends. CDR1 SGHDT and CDR2 YYEEEE come from the germline V gene. The CDR3 sequence: CASSLEAEAFF. In DNA, the CDR3 is TGTGCCAGCAGCTTGGAGGCTGAAGCTTTCTTT.

This rearrangement joins TRBV11-2 to TRBJ1-4, with a tentative D call TRBD1 (6 bases). V lost 2 bases and J lost 12, with 13 bases in between. Germline V gene sequence: CDR1 SGHAT, CDR2 FQNNGV. This CDR3 contains 13 residues. This chain's CDR3 is CASSLSIYRELFF. The CDR3 bases are TGTGCCAGCAGCTTAAGTATTTACAGGGAACTGTTTTTT.

The V call is TRBV3-1, the J call TRBJ2-7; no firm D call. The CDR3 runs 12 residues. Germline assignment: CDR1 LGHDT and CDR2 YNNKEL (reference sequence). V was cut by 3 bases and J by 5 bases, with 8 bases left in between. CDR3 nucleotides: TGTGCCAGCAGCCAGTACCTGAACGAGCAGTACTTC. Its translation is CASSQYLNEQYF.

The chain is built from TRBV29-1 and TRBJ2-5; 7 bases align to TRBD1. The germline V gene encodes CDR1 SQVTM and CDR2 ANQGSEA. Trimming took 6 bases from V and 2 from J; bases not matched to a gene: 6. This CDR3 has 13 amino acids. CDR3 bases: TGCAGCGTCCAGACAGGGCTACAAGAGACCCAGTACTTC. It translates to CSVQTGLQETQYF.

The gene calls are TRBV12-5 and TRBJ1-2; tentatively, D is TRBD1 (5 bases). The CDR3 has 13 amino acids. Per the germline V gene, CDR1 is LGHNT and CDR2 is FRNRAP. Trimming left V 6 bases short and J 6 bases short, with 14 bases between. Here the CDR3 DNA reads TGTGCTAGTGGCTGGGAGGGGTTGGATGGCTACACCTTC. The encoded protein is CASGWEGLDGYTF.

This sequence joins TRBV25-1 and TRBJ1-2; perhaps TRBD1 as D (6 bases). This CDR3 spans 14 amino acids. Germline V gene lookup returns CDR1 MGHDK and CDR2 SYGVNS. V dropped 6 bases and J dropped 8 bases, with 19 bases sitting between them. The CDR3 DNA follows: TGTGCCAGCAGACCTACAGGGCTAGGGATAGGCTACACCTTC. It yields the protein CASRPTGLGIGYTF.

The chain recombines TRBV5-6 with TRBJ2-1, with D possibly called TRBD1 or TRBD2 (6 bases each). Looked up from germline, CDR1 is SGHDT and CDR2 is YYEEEE. V was trimmed by 5 bases and J by 4 bases, leaving 13 bases between them. This CDR3 is built from 14 residues. The CDR3 coding sequence is TGTGCCAGCAGGGAAGGAGGGGGGTACAATGAGCAGTTCTTC. Translated: CASREGGGYNEQFF.

This clonotype was seen a single time. The chain combines TRBV12-3 or TRBV12-4 with TRBJ2-5; 9 bases agree with TRBD2. Unmatched junction bases numbered 9, after V lost 5 bases and J lost 5 bases. The CDR3 length is 15 residues. CDR3 region: CASSLSGGPRETQYF. Here the CDR3 DNA reads TGTGCCAGCAGTCTTAGCGGGGGTCCCAGGGAGACCCAGTACTTC.

This chain links TRBV3-1 with TRBJ1-2; a possible D gene is TRBD1 (6 bases). The CDR3 has 15 residues. V was shortened by 0 bases and J by 4 bases, with 12 bases between the two germline ends. Germline V gene lookup returns CDR1 LGHDT and CDR2 YNNKEL (reference sequence). CDR3 in amino acids: CASSQEWGTTYGYTF. CDR3 sequence (DNA): TGTGCCAGCAGCCAAGAATGGGGGACAACCTATGGCTACACCTTC.

The chain joins TRBV3-1 to TRBJ1-1; D call uncertain. V lost 4 bases and J 4 bases, leaving 19 bases between the germline ends. The germline V gene encodes CDR1 LGHDT and CDR2 YNNKEL (reference sequence). The CDR3 loop spans 16 amino acids. The CDR3 region is CASSLGPPAYGTEAFF. DNA of the CDR3: TGTGCCAGCAGCCTTGGACCCCCCGCTTACGGCACTGAAGCTTTCTTT.

The chain uses TRBV24-1 and TRBJ2-3; D gene ambiguous. The CDR3 has 12 amino acids. Trimming left V 11 bases short and J 5 bases short, with 13 bases between. Germline V gene data show CDR1 as KGHDR and CDR2 as SFDVKD. The CDR3 is CARFGTQDTQYF. Written as DNA, the CDR3 is TGTGCCAGATTTGGAACACAAGATACGCAGTATTTT.

V usage is TRBV7-9 and J usage is TRBJ2-1; D is undetermined. CDR1 and CDR2 (germline): SEHNR, FQNEAQ (reference sequence). This CDR3 spans 14 amino acids. The V and J ends lost 1 base and 4 bases respectively, with 8 bases between them. The CDR3 loop is CASSLGAKYNEQFF. The CDR3 DNA is TGTGCCAGCAGCTTAGGAGCGAAGTACAATGAGCAGTTCTTC. Drawing the rest from reference TRBV7-9 and TRBJ2-1, the complete variable domain is DTGVSQNPRHKITKRGQNVTFRCDPISEHNRLYWYRQTLGQGPEFLTYFQNEAQLEKSRLLSDRFSAERPKGSFSTLEIQRTEQGDSAMYLCASSLGAKYNEQFFGPGTRLTVL.

The chain links TRBV6-5 to TRBJ1-2, with TRBD1 as a possible D gene (6 bases). V was shortened by 2 bases and J by 7 bases, with 11 bases between the two germline ends. There are 13 residues in the CDR3. Germline values: CDR1 MNHEY, CDR2 SVGAGI. The CDR3 DNA is TGTGCCAGCAGTTACACAACAGGGAGTGGCTACACCTTC. Protein: CASSYTTGSGYTF.